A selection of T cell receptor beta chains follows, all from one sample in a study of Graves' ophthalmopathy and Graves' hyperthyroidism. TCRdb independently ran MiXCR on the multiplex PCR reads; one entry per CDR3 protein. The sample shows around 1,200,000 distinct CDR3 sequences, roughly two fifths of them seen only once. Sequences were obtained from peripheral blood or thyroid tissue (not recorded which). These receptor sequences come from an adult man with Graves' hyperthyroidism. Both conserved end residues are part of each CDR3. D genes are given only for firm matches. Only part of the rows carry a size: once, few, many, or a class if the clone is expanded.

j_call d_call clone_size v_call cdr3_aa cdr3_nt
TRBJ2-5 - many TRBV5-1 CASSLQGSGGQTQYF TGCGCCAGCAGCTTGCAGGGAAGTGGCGGACAGACCCAGTACTTC
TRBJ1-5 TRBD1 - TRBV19 CASSIDRGRGETQHF TGTGCCAGTAGCATCGACAGGGGGCGCGGGGAGACCCAGCATTTT
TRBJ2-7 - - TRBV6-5 CASSLGAHSRVEQYF TGTGCCAGCAGCCTAGGGGCCCATTCAAGGGTCGAGCAGTACTTC
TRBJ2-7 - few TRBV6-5 CASSERVNGGWAYEQYF TGTGCCAGCAGTGAGCGGGTGAATGGGGGTTGGGCCTACGAGCAGTACTTC
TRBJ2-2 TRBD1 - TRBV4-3 CASSSGQGNAGELFF TGCGCCAGCAGCTCAGGACAGGGTAACGCCGGGGAGCTGTTTTTT
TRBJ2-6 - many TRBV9 CASSVEPRSGANVLTF TGTGCCAGCAGCGTAGAACCGAGATCTGGGGCCAACGTCCTGACTTTC
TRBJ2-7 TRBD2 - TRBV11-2 CASSTSGGASYEQYF TGTGCCAGCAGCACTAGCGGGGGGGCATCCTACGAGCAGTACTTC
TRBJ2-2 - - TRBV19 CASSIEGAGELFF TGTGCCAGTAGTATCGAGGGAGCCGGGGAGCTGTTTTTT
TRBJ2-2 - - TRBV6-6 CASTQHLNTGELFF TGTGCCAGCACCCAACACCTGAACACCGGGGAGCTGTTTTTT
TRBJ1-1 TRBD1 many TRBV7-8 CASSLVGGRGPSTEAFF TGTGCCAGCAGCTTAGTAGGTGGCAGGGGGCCCAGCACTGAAGCTTTCTTT
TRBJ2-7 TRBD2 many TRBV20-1 CSARRGTPYEQYF TGCAGTGCTAGGCGGGGGACCCCCTACGAGCAGTACTTC
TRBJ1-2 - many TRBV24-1 CATSDIGAYGYTF TGTGCCACCAGTGATATTGGGGCCTATGGCTACACCTTC
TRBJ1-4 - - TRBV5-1 CASSTSATATNEKLFF TGCGCCAGCAGCACATCCGCGACAGCAACTAATGAAAAACTGTTTTTT
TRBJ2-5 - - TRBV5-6 CASVPGVNQETQYF TGTGCCAGCGTACCAGGGGTTAACCAAGAGACCCAGTACTTC
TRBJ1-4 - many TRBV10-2 CASSSGLGGEKLFF TGCGCCAGCAGTTCGGGCCTGGGGGGAGAAAAACTGTTTTTT
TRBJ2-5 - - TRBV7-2 CASSLAPGTDQETQYF TGTGCCAGCAGTTTGGCCCCCGGGACGGATCAAGAGACCCAGTACTTC
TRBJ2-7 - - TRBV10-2 CASNWGAPYEQYF TGCGCCAGCAATTGGGGGGCCCCGTACGAGCAGTACTTC
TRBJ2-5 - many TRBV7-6 CASSPGPNGETQYF TGTGCCAGCAGCCCCGGACCCAACGGGGAGACCCAGTACTTC
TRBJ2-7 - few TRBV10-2 CASSPQGVAGSYEQYF TGTGCCAGCAGTCCACAAGGAGTCGCGGGCTCGTACGAGCAGTACTTC
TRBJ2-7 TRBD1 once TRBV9 CASSPSTTGTGSYEQYF TGTGCCAGCAGCCCATCAACTACCGGGACAGGGTCCTACGAGCAGTACTTC
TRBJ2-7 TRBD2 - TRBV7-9 CASSYRRGVYEQYF TGTGCCAGCAGTTACCGGCGGGGGGTCTACGAGCAGTACTTC
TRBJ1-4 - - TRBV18 CASSPRGFDEKLFF TGTGCCAGCTCACCACGGGGGTTCGATGAAAAACTGTTTTTT
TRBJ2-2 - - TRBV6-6 CASTKGLTTGELFF TGTGCCAGCACCAAGGGGTTAACGACCGGGGAGCTGTTTTTT
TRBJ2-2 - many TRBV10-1 CASSELTTGELFF TGCGCCAGCAGTGAGTTAACCACCGGGGAGCTGTTTTTT
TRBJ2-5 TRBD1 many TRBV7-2 CASSNDRGLETQYF TGTGCCAGCAGCAACGACAGGGGGCTCGAGACCCAGTACTTC
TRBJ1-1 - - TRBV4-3 CASSPAGMTEAFF TGCGCCAGCAGCCCTGCTGGTATGACTGAAGCTTTCTTT
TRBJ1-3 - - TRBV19 CASTEGTSGNTIYF TGTGCCAGTACGGAGGGGACCTCTGGAAACACCATATATTTT
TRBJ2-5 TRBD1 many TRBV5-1 CASSFGTGVVETQYF TGCGCCAGCAGCTTTGGGACAGGGGTTGTGGAGACCCAGTACTTC
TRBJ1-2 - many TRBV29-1 CSVVVRANYGYTF TGCAGCGTTGTTGTCAGGGCTAACTATGGCTACACCTTC